This is a list of T cell receptor beta chains from one sample in a study of blood T cell repertoires in COVID-19. TCRdb's table, derived via immunoSEQ multiplex PCR, lists solely in-frame clones and lacks some. There are over 150,000 clones in the sample; approximately 84% occur only once, and roughly 1% lies in the top ten. The source material was peripheral blood. The receptor source for this set is a man aged 40-50 years with acute or convalescent COVID-19. CDR3s include the opening cysteine and the closing phenylalanine or tryptophan. A D gene is named only where the DNA matches it firmly. Only some rows state a clone size, as once, few, many or a class for expanded clones.

TRBD1 | TRBJ2-2 | TRBV4-1 | once | CASSQAGTGSGELFF | TGCGCCAGCAGCCAAGCCGGGACAGGGTCCGGGGAGCTGTTTTTT
TRBD2 | TRBJ2-1 | TRBV9 | - | CASSGSREGPNEQFF | TGTGCCAGCAGCGGATCCCGGGAGGGTCCCAATGAGCAGTTCTTC
- | TRBJ1-3 | TRBV10-3 | - | CAISDLGGGNTIYF | TGTGCCATCAGTGATCTGGGAGGGGGAAACACCATATATTTT
- | TRBJ1-1 | TRBV30 | - | CAWRDWNTEAFF | TGTGCCTGGAGGGACTGGAACACTGAAGCTTTCTTT
- | TRBJ1-3 | TRBV24-1 | - | CATSDRGDRNTIYF | TGTGCCACCAGTGACAGGGGAGATCGGAACACCATATATTTT
- | TRBJ2-4 | TRBV5-5 | - | CASSLDPGSGDIQYF | TGTGCCAGCAGCTTGGACCCGGGAAGCGGAGACATTCAGTACTTC
- | TRBJ1-5 | TRBV19 | - | CASSMEGTGAQHF | TGTGCCAGTAGTATGGAGGGGACTGGGGCCCAGCATTTT
TRBD2 | TRBJ2-2 | TRBV2 | - | CASSATSGGTGELFF | TGTGCCAGCAGTGCCACTAGCGGGGGGACCGGGGAGCTGTTTTTT
TRBD1 | TRBJ2-5 | TRBV19 | - | CASTAGGAWETQYF | TGTGCCAGTACGGCAGGGGGCGCGTGGGAGACCCAGTACTTC
TRBD2 | TRBJ2-7 | TRBV14 | - | CASSLSGGPVYEQYF | TGTGCCAGCAGCCTTAGCGGGGGCCCTGTTTACGAGCAGTACTTC
- | TRBJ2-1 | TRBV7-3 | - | CASSSGQPGNEQFF | TGTGCCAGCAGCTCGGGACAACCTGGAAATGAGCAGTTCTTC
- | TRBJ1-6 | TRBV7-2 | once | CASSLDRVHSPLHF | TGTGCCAGCAGCTTAGACAGGGTGCATTCACCCCTCCACTTT
TRBD1 | TRBJ1-1 | TRBV7-3 | - | CASSKGTGEVAFF | TGTGCCAGCAGCAAGGGGACAGGGGAAGTGGCTTTCTTT
TRBD1 | TRBJ2-7 | TRBV4-2 | few | CASSQKGQGPYYEQYF | TGTGCCAGCAGCCAGAAAGGACAGGGGCCCTACTACGAGCAGTACTTC
- | TRBJ1-2 | TRBV3-1/TRBV3-2 | - | CASSQILGQNYGYTF | TGTGCCAGCAGCCAAATATTAGGACAGAACTATGGCTACACCTTC
TRBD2 | TRBJ2-5 | TRBV7-2 | - | CASSPGGGGGVETQYF | TGTGCCAGCAGCCCCGGCGGCGGGGGAGGGGTAGAGACCCAGTACTTC
TRBD2 | TRBJ2-5 | TRBV19 | - | CASSIVGGETQYF | TGTGCCAGTAGTATAGTCGGGGGGGAGACCCAGTACTTC
TRBD1 | TRBJ1-3 | TRBV3-1/TRBV3-2 | - | CASSRGQEGNTIYF | TGTGCCAGCAGCCGGGGACAGGAGGGAAACACCATATATTTT
TRBD1 | TRBJ1-2 | TRBV27 | - | CASRRQGSGYGYTF | TGTGCCAGCCGAAGACAGGGTTCGGGGTATGGCTACACCTTC
TRBD1 | TRBJ2-2 | TRBV6-5 | - | CATGRGQGGTGELFF | TGTGCCACCGGGAGGGGACAGGGGGGAACCGGGGAGCTGTTTTTT
- | TRBJ2-3 | TRBV5-1 | - | CASKDQTSTDTQYF | TGCGCCAGCAAAGATCAGACAAGCACAGATACGCAGTATTTT
- | TRBJ1-6 | TRBV11-2 | - | CASSLRSNSPLHF | TGTGCCAGCAGCTTGAGAAGTAATTCACCCCTCCACTTT
- | TRBJ1-1 | TRBV2 | - | CASRTGNTEAFF | TGTGCCAGCAGAACAGGGAACACTGAAGCTTTCTTT
- | TRBJ1-5 | TRBV7-9 | - | CASSLGSGAVGNQPQHF | TGTGCCAGCAGCTTAGGCTCAGGGGCTGTGGGCAATCAGCCCCAGCATTTT
TRBD1 | TRBJ1-2 | TRBV2 | - | CASSGTGTDGYTF | TGTGCCAGCAGCGGGACAGGGACGGATGGCTACACCTTC
TRBD1 | TRBJ1-6 | TRBV6-5 | few | CASSTDRGSPLHF | TGTGCCAGCAGTACGGACAGGGGTTCACCCCTCCACTTT
- | TRBJ2-1 | TRBV7-9 | - | CASSPTGGSYNEQFF | TGTGCCAGCAGTCCTACCGGGGGCTCCTACAATGAGCAGTTCTTC
- | TRBJ2-2 | TRBV6-5 | - | CASSRRAYGELFF | TGTGCCAGCAGCCGCAGGGCGTACGGGGAGCTGTTTTTT
- | TRBJ2-3 | TRBV7-6 | once | CASSRSATGTDTQYF | TGTGCCAGCAGCCGATCTGCCACAGGAACAGATACGCAGTATTTT
- | TRBJ2-2 | TRBV9 | - | CASSVDQINTGELFF | TGTGCCAGCAGCGTAGACCAGATTAACACCGGGGAGCTGTTTTTT
TRBD1 | TRBJ2-2 | TRBV7-9 | - | CASSPTGTGKGTGELFF | TGTGCCAGCAGCCCGACCGGGACAGGGAAAGGTACCGGGGAGCTGTTTTTT
- | TRBJ1-5 | TRBV4-1 | - | CASSLSTGINQPQHF | TGCGCCAGCAGCCTATCGACAGGCATTAATCAGCCCCAGCATTTT
- | TRBJ1-2 | TRBV7-3 | - | CASSLNGGNYGYTF | TGTGCCAGCAGCTTAAATGGGGGGAACTATGGCTACACCTTC
TRBD1 | TRBJ1-2 | TRBV15 | - | CATSRGDRSYGYTF | TGTGCCACCAGCAGAGGGGACAGATCCTATGGCTACACCTTC
TRBD1 | TRBJ1-1 | TRBV18 | - | CASSPRIGQGEITEAFF | TGTGCCAGCTCACCGAGAATTGGACAGGGGGAAATCACTGAAGCTTTCTTT
TRBD1 | TRBJ1-1 | TRBV2 | - | CASSAGGWTEAFF | TGTGCCAGCTCGGCAGGGGGTTGGACTGAAGCTTTCTTT
TRBD2 | TRBJ2-5 | TRBV5-1 | - | CASSLGLAGAQETQYF | TGCGCCAGCAGCTTGGGGCTAGCGGGGGCTCAAGAGACCCAGTACTTC
TRBD2 | TRBJ2-2 | TRBV4-1 | few | CASSQLRGRDTGELFF | TGCGCCAGCAGCCAACTGCGGGGGAGGGACACCGGGGAGCTGTTTTTT
TRBD2 | TRBJ2-2 | TRBV28 | - | CASSLLAGGYTGELFF | TGTGCCAGCAGTCTACTAGCGGGGGGGTACACCGGGGAGCTGTTTTTT
TRBD1 | TRBJ1-2 | TRBV6-5 | - | CASSTSGQGSRGYTF | TGTGCCAGCAGTACATCGGGACAGGGGAGCAGGGGCTACACCTTC
TRBD1 | TRBJ2-7 | TRBV5-1 | few | CASSMGTEENEQYF | TGCGCCAGCAGCATGGGGACAGAAGAAAACGAGCAGTACTTC
- | TRBJ1-5 | TRBV20-1 | - | CSASRLPGQPQHF | TGCAGTGCTAGTCGCCTGCCAGGTCAGCCCCAGCATTTT
- | TRBJ1-1 | TRBV6-2/TRBV6-3 | - | CASSYSGRGSTEAFF | TGTGCCAGCAGTTACTCGGGCAGGGGATCCACTGAAGCTTTCTTT
TRBD1 | TRBJ2-3 | TRBV5-4 | - | CASSRDRYTDTQYF | TGTGCCAGCAGCCGGGACAGGTATACAGATACGCAGTATTTT
- | TRBJ1-1 | TRBV7-9 | few | CASSIRAAPEAFF | TGTGCCAGCAGCATCAGGGCGGCGCCTGAAGCTTTCTTT
TRBD1 | TRBJ2-5 | TRBV28 | - | CASSFGTGHQETQYF | TGTGCCAGCAGTTTCGGGACAGGTCACCAAGAGACCCAGTACTTC
TRBD1 | TRBJ2-1 | TRBV6-4 | - | CASSDWDRGKNEQFF | TGTGCCAGCAGTGACTGGGACAGGGGAAAGAATGAGCAGTTCTTC
TRBD1 | TRBJ1-5 | TRBV15 | few | CATSTRQGEGQPQHF | TGTGCCACCAGCACTCGACAGGGGGAAGGTCAGCCCCAGCATTTT
TRBD1 | TRBJ1-2 | TRBV6-5 | - | CASSSPTGANYGYTF | TGTGCCAGCAGTTCCCCGACAGGGGCTAACTATGGCTACACCTTC
- | TRBJ1-4 | TRBV5-1 | - | CASSLTGNSGEKLFF | TGCGCCAGCAGCTTGACAGGGAATAGTGGTGAAAAACTGTTTTTT